This entry lists 13 T cell receptor beta chains sequenced from one sample in a study of blood T cells in healthy people across ages. Through a sample-barcoded 5' primer and a J-beta primer mix, a second PCR was run for roughly 6 to 11 cycles. Using its own MiXCR run on the 5' RACE reads, TCRdb lists one record per CDR3 protein. The table lists some 1 million distinct CDR3 sequences, 40% to 45% of them singletons. The source material was blood. The receptors shown here come from a woman in her sixties or seventies in good health.

Of note for this clonotype: Germline is not matched at one junction end, which may reflect a read error. J is TRBJ1-1 and V is TRBV7-9, with D uncertain. The CDR3 spans 15 residues. CDR1 is SEHNR and CDR2 is FQNEAQ in the germline V gene (reference sequence). CDR3 in amino acids: CTSSLLPGVNTEAFF. The CDR3 DNA is TGTACCAGCAGCTTATTACCCGGGGTGAACACTGAAGCTTTCTTT.

The genes are TRBV6-6 and TRBJ1-5, with D uncertain. Trimming removed 2 bases from V and 1 base from J, with 15 bases in between. Germline values: CDR1 MNHNY, CDR2 SVGAGI (reference sequence). The CDR3 covers 17 residues. Written as DNA, the CDR3 is TGTGCCAGCAGTTACCGAGACGGTACGGCGAGCAATCAGCCCCAGCATTTT. Translated: CASSYRDGTASNQPQHF.

This clonotype was observed a handful of times. The chain is built from TRBV12-3 or TRBV12-4 and TRBJ2-7; the D call may be TRBD1 or TRBD2 (7 bases each). With 5 bases removed from V and 1 base from J, the gap between germline ends came to 18 bases. The CDR3 consists of 16 residues. The CDR3 DNA is TGTGCCAGCAGTGGGCAGGGGGGGACTAAGTCCTACGAGCAGTACTTC. Translation gives CASSGQGGTKSYEQYF.

This clonotype was counted a few times. This rearrangement joins TRBV7-7 to TRBJ2-7; TRBD2 aligns across 8 bases. The junction had 10 bases not matched to a gene; V was cut back by 5 bases and J by 7 bases. This CDR3 spans 14 amino acids. Germline lookup yields CDR1 SSHAT and CDR2 FNYEAQ (reference sequence). In DNA, the CDR3 is TGTGCCAGCAGCCCCGGGACTAGGGCTAATGAGCAGTACTTC. Protein product: CASSPGTRANEQYF. Together with reference TRBV7-7 and TRBJ2-7, the CDR3 gives the full variable domain: GAGVSQSPRYKVTKRGQDVTLRCDPISSHATLYWYQQALGQGPEFLTYFNYEAQPDKSGLPSDRFSAERPEGSISTLTIQRTEQRDSAMYRCASSPGTRANEQYFGPGTRLTVT.

In its sample, this clonotype was seen a few times. J is TRBJ2-5 and V is TRBV10-2; no definite D call. Trimming removed 2 bases from V and 6 bases from J, with 10 bases in between. The CDR3 is 13 residues long. The germline V gene has CDR1 WSHSY and CDR2 SAAADI. Here the CDR3 DNA reads TGCGCCAGCAGTGAGGGGCACTCGCAGACCCAGTACTTC. Its translation: CASSEGHSQTQYF.

The CDR3 is CASRGDGGNEKLFF. The CDR3, as DNA: TGTGCCAGCAGGGGGGACGGGGGCAATGAAAAACTGTTTTTT. The V call is TRBV7-9, the J call TRBJ1-4, with D perhaps TRBD1 (6 bases). CDR1 SEHNR and CDR2 FQNEAQ come from the germline V gene (reference sequence). V lost 6 bases and J lost 5, with 13 bases in between. The CDR3 is made up of 14 amino acids.

This clonotype was observed a few times. The chain is built from TRBV4-1 and TRBJ2-5; D possibly matches TRBD1 or TRBD2 (5 bases each). The CDR3 extends over 15 amino acids. The germline V gene encodes CDR1 MGHRA and CDR2 YSYEKL. V was clipped by 3 bases and J by 2 bases, with 13 bases between them. The CDR3 region is CASSQLGTAQETQYF. For the CDR3, the DNA is TGCGCCAGCAGCCAGTTAGGGACGGCGCAAGAGACCCAGTACTTC.

To note about this clonotype: A single base separates this from a much larger clone, so it may be a read error. CDR3 DNA: TGTGCCAGCAGCTCTTTAGCGGGCCAAAAAAACATTCGGTACTTC. This translates into CASSSLAGQKNIRYF. V gene TRBV6-6 combines with J gene TRBJ2-5, with 7 bases lining up with TRBD2. The CDR3 runs 15 residues. Germline CDR1 MNHNY, CDR2 SVGAGI (reference sequence). V was clipped by 6 bases and J by 13 bases; unmatched bases: 20.

The chain uses TRBV7-9 and TRBJ2-7; 15 bases line up with TRBD2. The CDR3 extends over 20 amino acids. Germline CDR1 is SEHNR and CDR2 is FQNEAQ (reference sequence). V was pared by 0 bases and J by 7 bases, with 16 bases of the junction left unmatched. Here the CDR3 DNA reads TGTGCCAGCAGCTTAGCCCCGGGACTAGCGGGAGGATCCCCAACTCGTGAGCAGTACTTC. Encoded protein: CASSLAPGLAGGSPTREQYF.

This clonotype was found a few times. The chain is built from TRBV5-1 and TRBJ2-1; 15 nucleotides agree with TRBD2. J was trimmed by 11 bases and V by 2 bases; bases with no gene match: 5. Germline assignment: CDR1 SGHRS and CDR2 YFSETQ. The CDR3 totals 15 residues. For the CDR3, the DNA is TGCGCCAGCAGCTTATCCGGGACTAGCGGGAGGAAGCAGTTCTTC. Its translation is CASSLSGTSGRKQFF.

The gene calls are TRBV6-1 and TRBJ2-4; D call uncertain. The J call is in doubt because the DNA end fits TRBJ2-7 better. Germline V gene data show CDR1 as MNHNS and CDR2 as SASEGT. The CDR3 totals 14 residues. The CDR3 here is CASSEAPVYYEQYF. Written as DNA, the CDR3 is TGTGCCAGCAGTGAAGCGCCCGTCTACTACGAGCAGTACTTC.

This clonotype has only a few counts. The chain couples TRBV5-1 to TRBJ2-3; TRBD2 matches 7 bases. CDR1 and CDR2 (germline): SGHRS, YFSETQ. V dropped 0 bases and J dropped 4; count of bases not matched to a gene: 5. The CDR3 is made up of 15 amino acids. Here the CDR3 DNA reads TGCGCCAGCAGCTTGGTTGGGACTACCTCAGATACGCAGTATTTT. Protein sequence: CASSLVGTTSDTQYF.

V gene TRBV10-3 combines with J gene TRBJ2-3; TRBD2 might be the D (6 bases). The V end was cut by 11 bases, the J end by 6 bases, with 21 bases between. Per the germline V gene, CDR1 is ENHRY and CDR2 is SYGVKD. The length of the CDR3 is 14 residues. CDR3 nucleotides: TGTGCCCCCTTTGGAGGGACCCACTACGATACGCAGTATTTT. It is translated as CAPFGGTHYDTQYF.